This record concerns one T cell receptor (beta chain) sequence. Its target antigen remains unknown. Base qualities are missing; no much larger clone stands one base away. The library was produced with the immunoSEQ multiplex PCR assay. The authors' analysis ran thus. To diagnose cytomegalovirus status from the catalog of TCR beta chain sequences, a statistical classification framework was built. This is the immuneACCESS table as TCRdb keeps it, with only in-frame sequences that have V and J called. A part of the clones is gone; compared with another copy, unresolved V genes explain less than half, and the rest is unexplained. V, J and clone size are taken as reported in that table, and D and trimming were inferred from the DNA itself. Across this sample there are about 200,000 clones, with 80% to 90% seen only once. Together, the top ten hold 13% of the sample. These data are taken from a study of cytomegalovirus exposure and HLA in healthy donors (dated by TCRdb to the late 2010s). For the study in its entirety: According to a later analysis, the roughly 120 validation repertoires were produced on the same platform as the approximately 600 repertoires of the first cohort. The aim of the study was to test whether cataloging public T cell receptors could identify signatures of past pathogen exposure. In addition to the first cohort of 666 subjects, a separate validation cohort of approximately 120 different subjects was used. The study combined high-throughput TCR immunosequencing, statistical association of individual TCRs with disease status, and machine learning to predict cytomegalovirus infection status.

The investigation overall reported the following: In a later analysis, TCRs clustered in the first cohort were found to also tend to co-occur in the roughly 130 validation repertoires, with over 90% of cluster scores above 0. Most TCR sequences were seen in very few donors, while some public TCRs were found in many individuals. The study listed approximately 150 TCR beta chains as associated with cytomegalovirus. A later analysis lacked HLA typing for the validation cohort, so it scored co-occurrence in that cohort across all 120 repertoires. The classifier was reported to diagnose cytomegalovirus status with high specificity and sensitivity in both the original and validation cohorts. A few of the identified cytomegalovirus-associated TCR beta chains were confirmed in vitro to be specific for cytomegalovirus antigens. The authors suggested that the approach could potentially be extended to other disease states and immunological phenotypes.

The donors were included in the validation cohort of 130 or so subjects, a group kept apart from the roughly 700-subject first cohort. The receptor was isolated from a woman in her thirties in good health and CMV-seropositive. Input material: PBMCs.

Here is the DNA: TGTGCCTGGAACTGGAACACTGAAGCTTTCTTT. Its protein reads: CAWNWNTEAFF. Recombination joined TRBV30 with TRBJ1-1, with the D gene not confidently named. V lost 4 bases and J lost 1 base; the stretch between them is 4 bases long. Taken from cysteine to phenylalanine, the CDR3 has 11 residues. Only CDR3 DNA is held: 33 bases, read in frame from base 1. According to the germline V gene (reference sequence), CDR1 reads GTSNPN and CDR2 reads SVGIG.